This T cell receptor (beta chain) was captured in a study of beta chain features in type 1 diabetes. This clone occurred a few times. Its antigen is undetermined. Isolated RNA was reverse transcribed in full, so expressed TCRB transcripts were sequenced. Only in-frame clones appear in the TCRdb table, and some are missing; sequencing was by immunoSEQ multiplex PCR. There are around 130,000 clones in the sample; roughly 10% occur only once, and roughly 0.75% lies in the top ten. Study conclusions and caveats: For Type 1 diabetes patients, all four CD4+ subsets carried TCRB CDR3s that were moderately but significantly shorter.

After removal of 7 bases from V and 5 bases from J, the junction contained 6 bases not matched to a gene. The V gene's germline CDR1 is SNHLY and CDR2 FYNNEI. This CDR3 comprises 14 residues. The sequenced sample consisted of central memory CD4+ T cells from blood. The rearrangement joins TRBV2 to TRBJ2-7; TRBD2 matches at 12 bases. The sequence came from a man aged 25-45 years with type 1 diabetes. Written as DNA, the CDR3 is TGTGCCAGCAAGACTAGCGGGGGATCTGACGAGCAGTACTTC. It yields the protein CASKTSGGSDEQYF.